This T cell receptor beta chain is from a study of cytomegalovirus exposure and HLA in healthy donors. Study-wide results and limits: In the 120 or so validation repertoires, just under 95% of cluster scores exceeded 0, per a later analysis. It was reportedly the case that the classifier diagnosed cytomegalovirus status with high specificity and sensitivity.

The 120-subject validation cohort, separate from the roughly 670-subject first cohort, included the donors. In regard to this clone: Its antigen is unidentified.

Profiling relied on immunoSEQ multiplex PCR, and the TCRdb table lists in-frame clones only, not all of them. The table has 150,000 to 200,000 clones, about 81% seen once. This TCR was sampled from a woman aged 25 to 39 in good health and CMV-seronegative. The sequencing input was PBMCs.

CDR3 sequence reads: CVSPRTDLKEAFF. The DNA for the CDR3 is TGTGTCTCCCCTCGGACAGACCTTAAGGAAGCTTTCTTT. The rearrangement joins TRBV2 to TRBJ1-1; perhaps TRBD1 as D (6 bases). Germline CDR1 and CDR2: SNHLY and FYNNEI. The CDR3 sequence is 13 residues long.